The T cell receptor (beta chain) under discussion was sequenced for a study of technical replicates of blood from a few donors. Using immunoSEQ multiplex PCR, the repertoire was profiled, and TCRdb retains in-frame clones only, with some absent. The table records fewer than 65,000 clones, about 87% of them present only once. Germline values: CDR1 LNHDA, CDR2 SQIVND (reference sequence). The ends lost 5 bases at V and 0 bases at J; junction bases unmatched: 7. The CDR3 is made up of 16 amino acids. Sequencing was performed on PBMCs. The TCR originated in a human donor in good health. Some clones in this sample may be carry-over from other donors' samples. The J gene is TRBJ1-2, the V gene TRBV19; 9 bases align to TRBD1. The CDR3 DNA is TGTGCCAGTAGTGGGACAGGGCTTAGTTCTAACTATGGCTACACCTTC. Residues: CASSGTGLSSNYGYTF.